This T cell receptor (beta chain) was sequenced in a study of shared clonotypes between healthy human individuals. About the study: The study drew on a couple of women and a few men aged 18 to 49 as donors.

Deep was the level used in running the assay. Researchers divided each subset's genomic DNA evenly across several immunoSEQ plates. Method: immunoSEQ multiplex PCR; TCRdb's copy keeps in-frame clones and lacks some. The table includes around 510,000 clones, roughly 95% detected once. This CDR3 is 18 amino acids long. The junction had 10 bases not matched to a gene; V was cut back by 5 bases and J by 4 bases. CDR1 and CDR2 (germline): SGHVS, FQNEAQ. V is TRBV7-8 and J is TRBJ2-3, with 15 nucleotides matching TRBD2. The sequenced sample was naive CD4+ T cells sorted from blood. The subset is: CD45RA+ positively selected. The sequence came from a young woman in good health. For the CDR3, the DNA is TGTGCCAGCAGCCCCTTACACGGACTAGCGGGAGGGTCAGATACGCAGTATTTT. This sequence encodes CASSPLHGLAGGSDTQYF. Variable domain in full (rest from reference TRBV7-8 and TRBJ2-3): GAGVSQSPRYKVAKRGQDVALRCDPISGHVSLFWYQQALGQGPEFLTYFQNEAQLDKSGLPSDRFFAERPEGSVSTLKIQRTQQEDSAVYLCASSPLHGLAGGSDTQYFGPGTRLTVL.